The 4 T cell receptor beta chains given below trace back to one sample, sequenced in a study of OX40 agonist ivuxolimab in advanced cancers. Clones were read by immunoSEQ multiplex PCR, and TCRdb kept only the in-frame ones, dropping some. This sample has 25,000 to 35,000 clones, with 65% to 80% found just once. The sample consisted of CD4+ or CD8+ T cells sorted from blood, taken in a trial of the OX40 agonist ivuxolimab. These receptors all stem from an adult with an advanced solid tumor such as melanoma, head and neck, liver or kidney cancer.

The gene calls are TRBV2 and TRBJ1-5, with 8 bases fitting TRBD1. The CDR3 contains 15 residues. Germline V gene data show CDR1 as SNHLY and CDR2 as FYNNEI. J gave up 7 bases and V 2 bases, and 7 bases lay outside the gene matches. The CDR3 protein is CASSEMTGVGQPQHF. CDR3 DNA: TGTGCCAGCAGTGAAATGACAGGGGTTGGGCAGCCCCAGCATTTT.

The chain is built from TRBV19 and TRBJ2-1, with D perhaps matching TRBD2 (6 bases). The length of the CDR3 is 13 residues. Germline V gives CDR1 LNHDA, CDR2 SQIVND (reference sequence). Trimming pared 8 bases from V and 4 bases from J, leaving 12 bases between. The CDR3 region has the DNA TGTGCCAGTCGCGGGGTGGCATACAATGAGCAGTTCTTC. Protein: CASRGVAYNEQFF.

This chain's CDR3 is CASRGASLEKLFF. DNA for the CDR3: TGCGCCAGCAGGGGGGCTTCGTTGGAAAAACTGTTTTTT. The gene calls are TRBV10-2 and TRBJ1-4; the D gene is possibly TRBD1 (6 bases). CDR1 WSHSY and CDR2 SAAADI come from the germline V gene. Between the trimmed V and J ends, which lost 6 bases and 8 bases, there was a span of 13 bases. The CDR3 is made up of 13 amino acids.

The table lists this clone with a few counts. The rearrangement joins TRBV5-6 to TRBJ2-2; D ambiguous. Deletions cut 0 bases from V and 1 base from J, with 7 bases between. CDR1 and CDR2 from the germline V gene are SGHDT and YYEEEE. The CDR3 runs 15 residues. As DNA, the CDR3 is TGTGCCAGCAGCTTGGCCCAGATGAACACCGGGGAGCTGTTTTTT. It codes for CASSLAQMNTGELFF.